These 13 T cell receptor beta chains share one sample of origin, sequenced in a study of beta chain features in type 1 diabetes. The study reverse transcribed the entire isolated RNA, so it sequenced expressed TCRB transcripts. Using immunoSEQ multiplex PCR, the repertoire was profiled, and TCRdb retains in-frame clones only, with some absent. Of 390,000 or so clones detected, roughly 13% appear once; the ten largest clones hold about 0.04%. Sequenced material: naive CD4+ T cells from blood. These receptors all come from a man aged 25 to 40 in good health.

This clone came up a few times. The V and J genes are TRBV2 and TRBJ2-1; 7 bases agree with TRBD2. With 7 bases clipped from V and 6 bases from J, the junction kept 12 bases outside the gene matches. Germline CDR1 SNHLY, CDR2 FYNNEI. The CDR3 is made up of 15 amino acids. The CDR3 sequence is CASIGMGREFNEQFF. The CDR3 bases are TGTGCCAGCATAGGGATGGGGCGGGAGTTCAATGAGCAGTTCTTC.

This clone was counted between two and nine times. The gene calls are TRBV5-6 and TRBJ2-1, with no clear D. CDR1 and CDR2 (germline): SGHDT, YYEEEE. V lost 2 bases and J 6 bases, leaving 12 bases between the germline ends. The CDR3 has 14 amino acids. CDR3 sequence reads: CASSFPVPGNEQFF. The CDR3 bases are TGTGCCAGCAGCTTCCCAGTTCCCGGCAATGAGCAGTTCTTC.

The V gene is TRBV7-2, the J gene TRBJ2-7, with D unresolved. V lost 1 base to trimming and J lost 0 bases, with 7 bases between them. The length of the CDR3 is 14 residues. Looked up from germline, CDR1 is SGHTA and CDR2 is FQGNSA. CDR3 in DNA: TGTGCCAGCAGCTTAGATAGAGCCTCCTACGAGCAGTACGTC. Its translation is CASSLDRASYEQYV.

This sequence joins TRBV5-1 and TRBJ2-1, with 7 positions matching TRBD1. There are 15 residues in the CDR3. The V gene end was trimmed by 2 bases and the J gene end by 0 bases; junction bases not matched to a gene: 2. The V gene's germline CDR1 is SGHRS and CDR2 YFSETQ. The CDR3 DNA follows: TGCGCCAGCAGCTTTGACAGGGCCTCCTACAATGAGCAGTTCTTC. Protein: CASSFDRASYNEQFF. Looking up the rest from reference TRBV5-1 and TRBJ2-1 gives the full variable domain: KAGVTQTPRYLIKTRGQQVTLSCSPISGHRSVSWYQQTPGQGLQFLFEYFSETQRNKGNFPGRFSGRQFSNSRSEMNVSTLELGDSALYLCASSFDRASYNEQFFGPGTRLTVL.

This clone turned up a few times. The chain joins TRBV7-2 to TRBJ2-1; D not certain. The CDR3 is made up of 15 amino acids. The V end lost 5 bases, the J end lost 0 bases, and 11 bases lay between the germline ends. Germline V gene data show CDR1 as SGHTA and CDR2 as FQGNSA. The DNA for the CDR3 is TGTGCCAGCAGCCGGGTATCGAGCTCCTACAATGAGCAGTTCTTC. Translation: CASSRVSSSYNEQFF.

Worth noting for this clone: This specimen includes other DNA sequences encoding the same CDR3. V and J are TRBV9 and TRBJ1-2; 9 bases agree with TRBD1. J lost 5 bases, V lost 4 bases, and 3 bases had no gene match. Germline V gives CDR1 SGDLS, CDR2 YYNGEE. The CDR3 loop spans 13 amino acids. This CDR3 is CASSPGTGYGYTF. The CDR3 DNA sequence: TGTGCCAGCAGCCCTGGGACAGGGTATGGCTACACCTTC.

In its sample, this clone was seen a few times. CDR3 sequence reads: CASSLDRRADDKNIQYF. The CDR3 nucleotides read TGTGCCAGCAGCTTGGATCGGCGGGCCGACGACAAAAACATTCAGTACTTC. The rearrangement uses TRBV5-6 and TRBJ2-4, with D possibly matching TRBD2 (5 bases). V was trimmed by 0 bases and J by 3 bases, leaving 16 bases between them. The germline CDR1 and CDR2 sequences are SGHDT and YYEEEE. CDR3 length: 17 amino acids.

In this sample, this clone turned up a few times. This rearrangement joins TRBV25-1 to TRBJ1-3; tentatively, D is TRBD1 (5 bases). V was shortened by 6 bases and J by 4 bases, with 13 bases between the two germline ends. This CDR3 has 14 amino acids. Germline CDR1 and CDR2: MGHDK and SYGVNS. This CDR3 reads CASSPWGSGNTIYF. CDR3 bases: TGTGCCAGCAGCCCTTGGGGGTCAGGAAACACCATATATTTT.

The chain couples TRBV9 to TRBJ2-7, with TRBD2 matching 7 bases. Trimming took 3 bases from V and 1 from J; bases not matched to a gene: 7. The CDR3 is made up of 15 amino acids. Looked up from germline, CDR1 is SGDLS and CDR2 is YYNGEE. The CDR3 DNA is TGTGCCAGCAGCGCGCGAAGACTAGCTTCCTACGAGCAGTACGTC. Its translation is CASSARRLASYEQYV.

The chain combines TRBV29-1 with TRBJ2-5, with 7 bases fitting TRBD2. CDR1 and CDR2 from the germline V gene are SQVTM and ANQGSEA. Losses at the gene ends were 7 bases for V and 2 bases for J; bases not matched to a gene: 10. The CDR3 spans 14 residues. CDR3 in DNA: TGCAGCGCAAAATTGTCGCGGGGGCAAGAGACCCAGTACTTC. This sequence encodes CSAKLSRGQETQYF. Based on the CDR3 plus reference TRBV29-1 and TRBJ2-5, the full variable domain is SAVISQKPSRDICQRGTSLTIQCQVDSQVTMMFWYRQQPGQSLTLIATANQGSEATYESGFVIDKFPISRPNLTFSTLTVSNMSPEDSSIYLCSAKLSRGQETQYFGPGTRLLVL.

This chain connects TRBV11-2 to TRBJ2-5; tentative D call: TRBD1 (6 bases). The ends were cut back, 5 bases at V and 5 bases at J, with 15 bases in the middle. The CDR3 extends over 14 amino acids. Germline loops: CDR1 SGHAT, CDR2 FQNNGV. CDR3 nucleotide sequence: TGTGCCAGCAGCCAAAGTCAGGGGCGCGAGACCCAGTACTTC. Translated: CASSQSQGRETQYF. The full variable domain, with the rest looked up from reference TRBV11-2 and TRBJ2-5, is EAGVAQSPRYKIIEKRQSVAFWCNPISGHATLYWYQQILGQGPKLLIQFQNNGVVDDSQLPKDRFSAERLKGVDSTLKIQPAKLEDSAVYLCASSQSQGRETQYFGPGTRLLVL.

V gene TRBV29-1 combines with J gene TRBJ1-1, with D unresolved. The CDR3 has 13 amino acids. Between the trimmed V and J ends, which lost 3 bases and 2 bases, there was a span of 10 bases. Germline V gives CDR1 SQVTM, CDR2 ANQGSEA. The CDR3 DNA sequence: TGCAGCGTTGAGGCCCTTTTTAACACTGAAGCTTTCTTT. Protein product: CSVEALFNTEAFF.

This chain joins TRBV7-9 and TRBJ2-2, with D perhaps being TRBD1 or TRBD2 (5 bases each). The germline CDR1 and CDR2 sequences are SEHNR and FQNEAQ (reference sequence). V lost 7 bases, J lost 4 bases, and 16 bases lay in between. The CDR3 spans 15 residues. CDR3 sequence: CASTTLRGLTGELFF. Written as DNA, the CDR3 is TGTGCCAGCACCACTCTTCGGGGCCTCACCGGGGAGCTGTTTTTT.